The sequence of this T cell receptor beta chain was determined in a study of T cell repertoires in cytomegalovirus infection. With 4 bases clipped from V and 9 bases from J, the junction kept 9 bases outside the gene matches. The CDR3 is made up of 15 amino acids. Germline-derived CDR1 and CDR2 are SEHNR and FQNEAQ (reference sequence). As concerns this clonotype: The target antigen is unknown.

TCRdb independently ran MiXCR on the reads; one entry per CDR3 protein. The table has about 920,000 distinct CDR3 sequences, 30% to 40% seen once; the top ten hold 13%. The rearrangement links TRBV7-9 to TRBJ2-1, with 10 nucleotides matching TRBD2. The receptor comes from a human donor in good health (CMV status not recorded). Some clones in this sample may be carry-over from other donors' samples. Specimen: cultured CD8+ T cells from PBMCs, collected from culture after CMV antigen stimulation. CDR3 DNA: TGTGCCAGCAGCTCAAGAGGGACTAGCGCGATTGAGCAGTTCTTC. Its protein is CASSSRGTSAIEQFF.